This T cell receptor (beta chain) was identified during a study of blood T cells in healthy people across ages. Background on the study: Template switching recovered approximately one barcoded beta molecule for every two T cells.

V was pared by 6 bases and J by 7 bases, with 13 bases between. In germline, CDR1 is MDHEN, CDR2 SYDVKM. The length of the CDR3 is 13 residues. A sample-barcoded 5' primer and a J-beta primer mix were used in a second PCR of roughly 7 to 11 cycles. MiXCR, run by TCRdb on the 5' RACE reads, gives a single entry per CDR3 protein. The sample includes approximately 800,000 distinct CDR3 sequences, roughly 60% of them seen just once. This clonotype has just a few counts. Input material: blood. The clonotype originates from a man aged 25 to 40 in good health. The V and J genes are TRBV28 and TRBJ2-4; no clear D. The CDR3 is CASSQWPDNIQYF. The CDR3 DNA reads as TGTGCCAGCAGCCAGTGGCCGGATAACATTCAGTACTTC.